Following are 17 T cell receptor beta chains from one sample sequenced in a study of shared clonotypes between healthy human individuals. The data were produced by immunoSEQ multiplex PCR, yet TCRdb's version contains in-frame clones alone and is incomplete. The sample records about 2.3 million clones, about nine tenths being singletons. The sample consisted of naive CD4+ T cells from PBMCs. Sample subset: CD45RA+ positively selected. These receptors all come from a man between 18 and 35 years old in good health. Some clones in this sample may be carry-over from other donors' samples.

This clone was seen a single time. The chain links TRBV12-5 to TRBJ2-7; 8 nucleotides line up with TRBD2. Germline assignment: CDR1 LGHNT and CDR2 FRNRAP. The CDR3 is made up of 20 amino acids. The junction had 24 bases not matched to a gene; V was cut back by 8 bases and J by 0 bases. The CDR3 sequence is CASCPCPIKEKREPSYEQYF. The CDR3 DNA follows: TGTGCTAGTTGCCCCTGCCCAATAAAAGAAAAGCGGGAGCCCTCCTACGAGCAGTACTTC.

With respect to this clone: Other nucleotide sequences from this sample produce the same CDR3. The CDR3: CASSLQTSYEQYF. The CDR3 nucleotides read TGTGCCAGCAGCTTACAGACCTCCTACGAGCAGTACTTC. V is TRBV7-2 and J is TRBJ2-7; the D is unclear. CDR3 length: 13 amino acids. Germline lookup yields CDR1 SGHTA and CDR2 FQGNSA. V lost 2 bases, J lost 0 bases, and 5 bases lay in between.

The chain recombines TRBV29-1 with TRBJ2-5; D ambiguous. Germline V gene lookup returns CDR1 SQVTM and CDR2 ANQGSEA. V lost 1 base and J 0 bases, leaving 6 bases between the germline ends. The CDR3 has 13 residues. The CDR3 region is CSVEGVNQETQYF. The CDR3, as DNA: TGCAGCGTTGAAGGGGTCAACCAAGAGACCCAGTACTTC. The full variable domain, completed using reference TRBV29-1 and TRBJ2-5, is SAVISQKPSRDICQRGTSLTIQCQVDSQVTMMFWYRQQPGQSLTLIATANQGSEATYESGFVIDKFPISRPNLTFSTLTVSNMSPEDSSIYLCSVEGVNQETQYFGPGTRLLVL.

The rearrangement joins TRBV11-2 to TRBJ2-7; no reliable D call. CDR3 length: 17 residues. From germline, CDR1 is SGHAT and CDR2 FQNNGV. V lost 3 bases and J 4 bases, leaving 22 bases between the germline ends. Here the CDR3 reads CASSFIPLTRSHYEQYF. CDR3 nucleotides: TGTGCCAGCAGCTTTATTCCTCTGACACGCAGCCATTACGAGCAGTACTTC.

The rearrangement uses TRBV28 and TRBJ1-1, with D maybe TRBD1 (5 bases). Trimming pared 1 base from V and 10 bases from J, leaving 13 bases between. This CDR3 has 13 amino acids. From germline, CDR1 is MDHEN and CDR2 SYDVKM. CDR3 in DNA: TGTGCCAGCAGTTTATTGGGGGTTGTCGGAGCTTTCTTT. Protein: CASSLLGVVGAFF.

This chain links TRBV5-6 with TRBJ2-5; unclear D gene. Germline lookup yields CDR1 SGHDT and CDR2 YYEEEE. The V and J ends lost 2 bases and 2 bases respectively, with 4 bases between them. There are 12 residues in the CDR3. This chain's CDR3 is CASSFIQETQYF. The CDR3, as DNA: TGTGCCAGCAGCTTCATACAAGAGACCCAGTACTTC.

The chain links TRBV5-4 to TRBJ2-2, with 8 bases matching TRBD2. Germline V gives CDR1 SGHNT, CDR2 YYREEE (reference sequence). V lost 4 bases and J lost 2; bases outside the gene matches: 7. The CDR3 spans 16 residues. The CDR3: CASSQLAGTNTGELFF. Written as DNA, the CDR3 is TGTGCCAGCAGCCAATTAGCGGGGACAAACACCGGGGAGCTGTTTTTT. Combining the CDR3 with reference TRBV5-4 and TRBJ2-2 gives the whole variable domain ETGVTQSPTHLIKTRGQQVTLRCSSQSGHNTVSWYQQALGQGPQFIFQYYREEENGRGNFPPRFSGLQFPNYSSELNVNALELDDSALYLCASSQLAGTNTGELFFGEGSRLTVL.

The chain employs TRBV2 and TRBJ2-3; possibly TRBD2 for D (7 bases). Germline CDR1 reads SNHLY; CDR2 reads FYNNEI. The CDR3 runs 17 residues. Trimming removed 4 bases at V and 4 bases at J, with 21 bases between. The CDR3 nucleotides read TGTGCCAGCAGTGGGGGGCCGGGGCGGGAGTTATCAGATACGCAGTATTTT. Translated, it gives CASSGGPGRELSDTQYF.

V is TRBV7-3 and J is TRBJ2-1, with 9 bases matching TRBD1. Germline values: CDR1 SGHTA, CDR2 FQGTGA. The J segment lost 4 bases and the V segment lost 5 bases, leaving 6 bases of the junction unmatched. CDR3 length: 15 residues. The CDR3 loop reads CASSPTGQGYNEQFF. CDR3 bases: TGTGCCAGCAGCCCCACCGGACAGGGGTACAATGAGCAGTTCTTC. Supplemented by reference TRBV7-3 and TRBJ2-1, the full variable domain reads GAGVSQTPSNKVTEKGKYVELRCDPISGHTALYWYRQSLGQGPEFLIYFQGTGAADDSGLPNDRFFAVRPEGSVSTLKIQRTERGDSAVYLCASSPTGQGYNEQFFGPGTRLTVL.

As concerns this clone: Additional DNA sequences in this sample encode the identical CDR3. The V and J genes are TRBV6-5 and TRBJ2-7; TRBD2 matches 12 bases. The V segment lost 6 bases and the J segment 4 bases; nucleotides outside the gene matches: 1. This CDR3 comprises 13 residues. CDR1 is MNHEY and CDR2 is SVGAGI in the germline V gene. CDR3 coding DNA: TGTGCCAGCAGGGGGACTAGCGGGTACGAGCAGTACTTC. This sequence encodes CASRGTSGYEQYF.

CDR3 in amino acids: CASSLISAGLGNQPQHF. The CDR3 DNA sequence: TGTGCCAGCAGTTTAATATCGGCGGGTTTGGGCAATCAGCCCCAGCATTTT. The chain links TRBV28 to TRBJ1-5; D unclear. Germline CDR1 MDHEN, CDR2 SYDVKM. V dropped 2 bases and J dropped 2 bases, with 16 bases sitting between them. The CDR3 is 17 residues long. The complete variable domain, with remaining parts taken from reference TRBV28 and TRBJ1-5, reads DVKVTQSSRYLVKRTGEKVFLECVQDMDHENMFWYRQDPGLGLRLIYFSYDVKMKEKGDIPEGYSVSREKKERFSLILESASTNQTSMYLCASSLISAGLGNQPQHFGDGTRLSIL.

This chain uses TRBV14 with TRBJ2-1, with a tentative D call TRBD2 (6 bases). The V and J ends lost 4 bases and 2 bases respectively, with 12 bases between them. The CDR3 totals 15 residues. Germline CDR1 reads SGHDN; CDR2 reads FVKESK. CDR3: CASSRFSGAYNEQFF. Here the CDR3 DNA reads TGTGCCAGCAGCCGATTTAGCGGAGCCTACAATGAGCAGTTCTTC.

This chain links TRBV28 with TRBJ2-3; 11 bases match TRBD2. The length of the CDR3 is 17 residues. V gave up 5 bases and J gave up 2 bases; unmatched junction bases: 9. The V gene's germline CDR1 is MDHEN and CDR2 SYDVKM. CDR3 DNA: TGTGCCAGCAGTCCCCCATCTAGCGGGAGGTCCACAGATACGCAGTATTTT. Its translation is CASSPPSSGRSTDTQYF. The full variable domain, completed using reference TRBV28 and TRBJ2-3, is DVKVTQSSRYLVKRTGEKVFLECVQDMDHENMFWYRQDPGLGLRLIYFSYDVKMKEKGDIPEGYSVSREKKERFSLILESASTNQTSMYLCASSPPSSGRSTDTQYFGPGTRLTVL.

The V call is TRBV9, the J call TRBJ2-5, with 12 bases matching TRBD2. V was pared by 3 bases and J by 5 bases, with 8 bases of the junction left unmatched. This CDR3 is 16 amino acids long. CDR1 SGDLS and CDR2 YYNGEE come from the germline V gene. The chain's CDR3 is CASSGGLAGRGETQYF. In nucleotides, the CDR3 is TGTGCCAGCAGCGGAGGACTAGCGGGACGTGGGGAGACCCAGTACTTC.

V is TRBV19 and J is TRBJ2-5; D is possibly TRBD2 (6 bases). The CDR3 has 16 amino acids. Germline V CDR1 and CDR2: LNHDA, SQIVND (reference sequence). Trimming shortened V by 3 bases and J by 1 base, and 15 bases separated the two germline ends. CDR3 in amino acids: CASSIWRADSQETQYF. DNA for the CDR3: TGTGCCAGTAGTATTTGGAGGGCGGACTCCCAAGAGACCCAGTACTTC.

The sample holds one count of this clone. The V and J genes are TRBV7-9 and TRBJ2-7, with 8 bases matching TRBD1. Germline CDR1 is SEHNR and CDR2 is FQNEAQ (reference sequence). This CDR3 is 16 amino acids long. The trim removed 4 bases at V and 0 bases at J, leaving 8 bases unmatched. The CDR3 is CASSSNRDRLSYEQYF. The CDR3 DNA follows: TGTGCCAGCAGCTCGAACCGGGACAGGCTCTCCTACGAGCAGTACTTC. Combining the CDR3 with reference TRBV7-9 and TRBJ2-7 gives the whole variable domain DTGVSQNPRHKITKRGQNVTFRCDPISEHNRLYWYRQTLGQGPEFLTYFQNEAQLEKSRLLSDRFSAERPKGSFSTLEIQRTEQGDSAMYLCASSSNRDRLSYEQYFGPGTRLTVT.

The chain uses TRBV4-2 and TRBJ1-2, with unresolved D. Germline lookup yields CDR1 LGHNA and CDR2 YNFKEQ. This CDR3 spans 14 amino acids. Deletions cut 2 bases from V and 5 bases from J, with 12 bases between. The CDR3, as DNA: TGTGCCAGCAGCCAACTCGCACACCTATATGGCTACACCTTC. Translating gives CASSQLAHLYGYTF.